Sequencing of this T cell receptor (beta chain) was carried out in a study of regulatory T cells in long-lasting Graves disease. The time point here: newly diagnosed GD, antithyroid drugs for less than 3 months. RNA extracted from PBMCs served as the sequencing template. Germline V gene data show CDR1 as SEHNR and CDR2 as FQNEAQ (reference sequence). V dropped 1 base and J dropped 4 bases, with 13 bases sitting between them. The CDR3 totals 15 residues. Arm-PCR of CDR3 regions and iRepertoire HTBI primers were the basis on which TCR beta libraries were built. Original analysis: Spanning all samples, the identified segments comprised some 60 TRBV and 14 to 15 TRBJ. TCRdb processed the multiplex PCR reads anew with MiXCR; each CDR3 protein has one entry. V and J calls and clone size were set by TCRdb, not the authors. The sample carries roughly 250,000 distinct CDR3 sequences, around a sixth recorded once.

This clonotype was seen at least ten times. The same specimen was also included in a second study, on T cells in Graves' hyperthyroidism and ophthalmopathy. That publication notes: Researchers ran a first-round RT-PCR on the TCR CDR3 using the HTBI primer set.

This specimen was peripheral blood mononuclear cells (PBMCs), taken at new diagnosis, from a patient treated with antithyroid drugs. This chain uses TRBV7-9 with TRBJ1-1; D is ambiguous. The receptor was derived from a woman aged 25 to 39 with Graves disease. CDR3 nucleotides: TGTGCCAGCAGCTTAGGGGGTGGGGTAGGCACTGAAGCTTTCTTT. Its protein product is CASSLGGGVGTEAFF. Filled out from reference TRBV7-9 and TRBJ1-1, the complete variable domain reads DTGVSQNPRHKITKRGQNVTFRCDPISEHNRLYWYRQTLGQGPEFLTYFQNEAQLEKSRLLSDRFSAERPKGSFSTLEIQRTEQGDSAMYLCASSLGGGVGTEAFFGQGTRLTVV.